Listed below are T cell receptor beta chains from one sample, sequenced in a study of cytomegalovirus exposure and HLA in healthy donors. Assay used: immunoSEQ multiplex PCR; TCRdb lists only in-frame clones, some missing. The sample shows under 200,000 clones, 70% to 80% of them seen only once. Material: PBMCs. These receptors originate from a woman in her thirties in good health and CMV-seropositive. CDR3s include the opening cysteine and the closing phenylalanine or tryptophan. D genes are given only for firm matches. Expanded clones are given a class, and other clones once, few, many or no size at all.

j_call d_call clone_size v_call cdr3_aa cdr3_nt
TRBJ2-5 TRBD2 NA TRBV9 CASSASGVQETQYF TGTGCCAGCAGCGCTAGCGGGGTCCAAGAGACCCAGTACTTC
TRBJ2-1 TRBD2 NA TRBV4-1 CASSQVRGGGGNEQFF TGCGCCAGCAGCCAAGTTCGGGGGGGCGGGGGCAATGAGCAGTTCTTC
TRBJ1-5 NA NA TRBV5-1 CASSLGDYNQPQHF TGCGCCAGCAGCTTAGGGGACTACAATCAGCCCCAGCATTTT
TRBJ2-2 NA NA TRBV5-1 CASSLGNGGTGELFF TGCGCCAGCAGCTTGGGGAATGGAGGAACCGGGGAGCTGTTTTTT
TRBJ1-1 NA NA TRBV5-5 CASSFDPTGVNEAFF TGTGCCAGCAGCTTTGACCCTACGGGGGTCAATGAAGCTTTCTTT
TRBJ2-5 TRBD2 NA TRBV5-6 CASSSSRGGETQYF TGTGCCAGCAGCTCGTCCCGGGGGGGAGAGACCCAGTACTTC
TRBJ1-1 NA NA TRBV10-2 CASGTWDNMNTEAFF TGCGCCAGCGGGACCTGGGACAACATGAACACTGAAGCTTTCTTT
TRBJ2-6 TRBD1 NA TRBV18 CASSTDRGMGANVLTF TGTGCCAGCTCAACAGACAGGGGAATGGGGGCCAACGTCCTGACTTTC
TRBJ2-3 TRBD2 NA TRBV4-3 CASSQHPSSGSGTDTQYF TGCGCCAGCAGCCAGCACCCTTCTAGCGGGAGTGGGACAGATACGCAGTATTTT
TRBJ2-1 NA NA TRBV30 CAWSVQGNEQFF TGTGCCTGGAGTGTACAGGGCAATGAGCAGTTCTTC
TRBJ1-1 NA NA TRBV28 CASGTEAFF TGTGCCTCCGGCACTGAAGCTTTCTTT
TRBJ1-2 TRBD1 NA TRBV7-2 CASSFSGGINYGYTF TGTGCCAGCAGCTTTTCAGGGGGAATTAACTATGGCTACACCTTC
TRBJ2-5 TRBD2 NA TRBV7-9 CASSPRDYPETQYF TGTGCCAGCAGCCCGAGGGACTATCCAGAGACCCAGTACTTC
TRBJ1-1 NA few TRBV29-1 CSTQGLSTEAFF TGCAGCACCCAGGGGCTCTCCACTGAAGCTTTCTTT
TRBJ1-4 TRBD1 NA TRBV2 CAGSGTANEKLFF TGTGCCGGTTCCGGGACAGCGAATGAAAAACTGTTTTTT
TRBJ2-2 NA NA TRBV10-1 CASSVNTGELFF TGCGCCAGCAGCGTAAACACCGGGGAGCTGTTTTTT